This T cell receptor (beta chain) emerged from a study of blood T cell repertoires in COVID-19. Study-level background: Material from acute and convalescent COVID-19 was sourced from the United States, Italy and Spain. PBMCs, B-cell-depleted T cells, or T cells were the source of the cDNA or gDNA that made up the material.

The CDR3 is 13 amino acids. Per the germline V gene, CDR1 is DFQATT and CDR2 is SNEGSKA (reference sequence). V was trimmed by 3 bases and J by 0 bases, leaving 7 bases between them. As handled by the study authors: Amplifying reference gene primers gave estimates of nucleated cell counts. TCRdb's table, derived via immunoSEQ multiplex PCR, lists solely in-frame clones and lacks some. V, J and clone size are those of that table, while D and trimming were read from the DNA. This sample has tens of thousands of clones, with 86% found just once. This chain joins TRBV20-1 and TRBJ2-3; D is uncertain. Material for sequencing was peripheral blood. The clonotype comes from a human donor in a cohort sampled during active COVID-19. The DNA of the CDR3 is TGCAGTGCTAGTAGCCGTAGCACAGATACGCAGTATTTT. Translation: CSASSRSTDTQYF.